The 18 T cell receptor beta chains below come from one sample, sequenced in a study of metastatic and nonmetastatic thyroid tumors. All patients were treatment-naive before thyroid surgery. TCRdb re-analyzed the PCR reads through MiXCR. The data contain fewer than 15,000 clones, roughly 29% of them singletons. The sample was tumor tissue. Receptor source: a female donor with papillary thyroid cancer or a benign thyroid nodule (not recorded which). Some clones in this sample may be carry-over from other donors' samples.

The rearrangement links TRBV11-2 to TRBJ1-6; TRBD1 matches 11 bases. V shed 3 bases and J 8 bases; nucleotides not matched to a gene: 12. CDR1 is SGHAT and CDR2 is FQNNGV in the germline V gene. This CDR3 comprises 18 residues. The CDR3 DNA is TGTGCCAGCAGCTTGACCGGACAGGGGGCGAGCGCGGATTCACCCCTCCACTTT. This translates into CASSLTGQGASADSPLHF.

This clone is deemed medium-sized. The chain couples TRBV6-2 or TRBV6-3 to TRBJ2-3, with 11 bases lining up with TRBD2. Looked up from germline, CDR1 is MNHEY and CDR2 is SVGEGT. The CDR3 is 14 residues long. The trim removed 6 bases at V and 1 base at J, leaving 0 bases unmatched. CDR3 amino acids: CASRLAGGTDTQYF. The CDR3 bases are TGTGCCAGCAGACTAGCGGGAGGCACAGATACGCAGTATTTT.

This clone has at least ten counts. The chain recombines TRBV27 with TRBJ2-2; TRBD2 matches 10 bases. This CDR3 spans 17 amino acids. J lost 7 bases, V lost 5 bases, and 13 bases had no gene match. Germline values: CDR1 MNHEY, CDR2 SMNVEV (reference sequence). CDR3 in amino acids: CASSPTPSGSAGGELFF. The CDR3 DNA is TGTGCCAGCAGTCCGACACCTAGCGGGAGCGCCGGCGGGGAGCTGTTTTTT.

This clone qualifies as medium-sized. This rearrangement joins TRBV6-1 to TRBJ2-1, with a weak D call TRBD1 (5 bases). The germline CDR1 and CDR2 sequences are MNHNS and SASEGT. CDR3 length: 13 amino acids. The ends were cut back, 10 bases at V and 5 bases at J, with 15 bases in the middle. CDR3 DNA: TGTGCCACCCTAATAGGGGCCCACAATGAGCAGTTCTTC. Amino acid sequence: CATLIGAHNEQFF.

This clone occurred many times. The CDR3 coding sequence is TGTGCCAGCAGCACCCGACACCGGACAGGGTATAATGAAAAACTGTTTTTT. It specifies CASSTRHRTGYNEKLFF. V and J are TRBV3-1 and TRBJ1-4; 8 bases are shared with TRBD1. The ends lost 5 bases at V and 4 bases at J; junction bases unmatched: 12. The CDR3 runs to 17 residues. CDR1 is LGHDT and CDR2 is YNNKEL in the germline V gene (reference sequence).

This clone showed up many times. A read error is possible here, since a much larger clone lies one base away. The rearrangement joins TRBV20-1 to TRBJ1-2; D gene uncertain. Germline V gene sequence: CDR1 DFQATT, CDR2 SNEGSKA (reference sequence). The CDR3 is 8 residues long. CDR3 region: CSTYCYTF. The CDR3 bases are TGCAGCACTTATTGCTACACCTTC.

This clone was seen repeatedly, ten times or more. CDR3 sequence (DNA): TGTGCCAGCAGCGTATCCGGGACAGCTTCTTTTTCACCCCTCCACTTT. It encodes CASSVSGTASFSPLHF. The rearrangement uses TRBV9 and TRBJ1-6; 7 nucleotides line up with TRBD1. V dropped 1 base and J dropped 9; count of bases not matched to a gene: 10. From germline, CDR1 is SGDLS and CDR2 YYNGEE. The CDR3 totals 16 residues.

Only a few counts were recorded for this clone. The V and J genes are TRBV28 and TRBJ2-1; 12 nucleotides agree with TRBD2. V was pared by 7 bases and J by 4 bases, with 8 bases of the junction left unmatched. Germline CDR1 and CDR2: MDHEN and SYDVKM. There are 16 residues in the CDR3. CDR3 loop: CASTPWTSGTYNEQFF. In DNA form, the CDR3 reads TGTGCCAGCACTCCTTGGACTAGCGGGACTTACAATGAGCAGTTCTTC. Supplemented by reference TRBV28 and TRBJ2-1, the full variable domain reads DVKVTQSSRYLVKRTGEKVFLECVQDMDHENMFWYRQDPGLGLRLIYFSYDVKMKEKGDIPEGYSVSREKKERFSLILESASTNQTSMYLCASTPWTSGTYNEQFFGPGTRLTVL.

In its sample, this clone was seen a few times. V usage is TRBV29-1 and J usage is TRBJ1-4; 9 nucleotides match TRBD1. The CDR3 contains 14 residues. The V gene end was trimmed by 5 bases and the J gene end by 5 bases; junction bases not matched to a gene: 6. Per the germline V gene, CDR1 is SQVTM and CDR2 is ANQGSEA. Written as DNA, the CDR3 is TGCAGCGTTCACACAGGGGGCGGAAATGAAAAACTGTTTTTT. It specifies CSVHTGGGNEKLFF.

This clone was seen only a few times. V is TRBV19 and J is TRBJ1-5, with 7 nucleotides matching TRBD1. With V trimmed by 7 bases and J by 7 bases, 13 bases remained unmatched. The CDR3 has 15 amino acids. Germline V gene sequence: CDR1 LNHDA, CDR2 SQIVND (reference sequence). The CDR3 region is CASKSDRDRRQPQHF. The CDR3 nucleotides read TGTGCCAGTAAGAGCGACAGGGATCGGAGGCAGCCCCAGCATTTT.

This clone was counted a few times. The chain joins TRBV6-2 or TRBV6-3 to TRBJ2-2; no clear D. Germline V gives CDR1 MNHEY, CDR2 SVGEGT. The ends were cut back, 2 bases at V and 8 bases at J, with 18 bases in the middle. The CDR3 is 16 residues long. Here the CDR3 DNA reads TGTGCCAGCAGTTACATACGGTCCGAACCCTGGGGGGAGCTGTTTTTT. Protein: CASSYIRSEPWGELFF.

The chain has TRBV3-1 and TRBJ1-2; D is ambiguous. Germline CDR1 and CDR2: LGHDT and YNNKEL (reference sequence). The CDR3 contains 14 residues. Trimming stripped 1 base from V and 8 bases from J, with 14 bases between. Here the CDR3 DNA reads TGTGCCAGCAGCCAAGTTGGGGAAGGTCAAGGCTACACCTTC. Translating gives CASSQVGEGQGYTF.

V and J are TRBV30 and TRBJ2-1; 11 bases agree with TRBD1. CDR1 is GTSNPN, CDR2 SVGIG, per germline (reference sequence). This CDR3 is built from 17 residues. The V gene end was trimmed by 1 base and the J gene end by 4 bases; junction bases not matched to a gene: 9. The CDR3 sequence: CAWSGWPGTGGYNEQFF. CDR3 DNA sequence: TGTGCCTGGAGTGGATGGCCCGGGACAGGGGGGTACAATGAGCAGTTCTTC.

In its sample, this clone was seen many times. J is TRBJ1-1 and V is TRBV4-1; no reliable D call. V lost 1 base and J 2 bases, leaving 5 bases between the germline ends. The CDR3 is 13 amino acids. Germline loops: CDR1 MGHRA, CDR2 YSYEKL. The CDR3 protein is CASSQAGNTEAFF. In DNA form, the CDR3 reads TGCGCCAGCAGCCAAGCAGGAAACACTGAAGCTTTCTTT.

The chain joins TRBV6-1 to TRBJ2-7, with a weak D call TRBD2 (6 bases). The V gene lost 5 bases and the J gene lost 5 bases, with 19 bases spanning the gap. The CDR3 is 15 residues long. The germline gives CDR1 MNHNS, CDR2 SASEGT. The CDR3 bases are TGTGCCAGCAGTCGTTCGGGGGAAGGCGGGCACGAGCAGTACTTC. It specifies CASSRSGEGGHEQYF.

The V gene is TRBV6-1, the J gene TRBJ2-1; TRBD1 aligns across 7 bases. Germline loops: CDR1 MNHNS, CDR2 SASEGT. CDR3 length: 13 amino acids. V lost 8 bases to trimming and J lost 8 bases; unmatched junction nucleotides: 9. The CDR3 nucleotides are TGTGCCAGCGGTGTTCGAGGGGGCTATGAGCAGTTCTTC. Translated, it gives CASGVRGGYEQFF.

This clone occurred a few times. V usage is TRBV6-5 and J usage is TRBJ1-1; TRBD1 matches at 9 bases. Trimming took 1 base from V and 10 from J; bases not matched to a gene: 19. The CDR3 runs to 18 residues. Germline CDR1 MNHEY, CDR2 SVGAGI. CDR3 protein: CASSYYPKIMTGGVGAFF. For the CDR3, the DNA is TGTGCCAGCAGTTACTACCCAAAAATAATGACAGGGGGAGTGGGAGCTTTCTTT.

The sample holds one count of this clone. This chain connects TRBV13 to TRBJ1-1; tentative D call: TRBD1 (5 bases). The CDR3 length is 17 residues. Germline CDR1 PRHDT, CDR2 FYEKMQ (reference sequence). With 0 bases removed from V and 7 bases from J, the gap between germline ends came to 21 bases. The CDR3 nucleotides read TGTGCCAGCAGCTTAGGTGGAATGGCAGGGACGACAAGTGAAGCTTTCTTT. Its protein is CASSLGGMAGTTSEAFF.